This T cell receptor (beta chain) emerged from a study of CD8+ T cells in alopecia areata. Study information: For the treated group, dosing was oral tofacitinib at 5 to 10 mg twice daily. Dosing spanned 6 to 18 months on tofacitinib, then 6 months off drug. General observations from the study: It was less clear whether patients shared TCRs than it was in mice, possibly because of HLA.

The treatment: oral pan-JAK inhibitor, 5-10 mg twice daily. Obtained from alopecia areata patients were lesional scalp punch biopsies along with peripheral blood. Following extraction, RNA underwent reverse transcription to cDNA, which served as the sequencing template. TCRdb keeps only in-frame clones here, not all; method: immunoSEQ multiplex PCR. The sample shows about 250,000 clones, 60% of them seen only once. On this clone: The antigen is unknown.

CDR1 is SGHRS and CDR2 is YFSETQ in the germline V gene. CDR3 length equals 16 residues. V was clipped by 7 bases and J by 2 bases, with 18 bases between them. The specimen was CD4+ T cells sorted from blood, collected around week 54, from a patient treated with tofacitinib. The chain joins TRBV5-1 to TRBJ2-2; D might be TRBD2 (5 bases). This receptor was taken from a human donor with alopecia areata. CDR3 sequence reads: CASGVREALNTGELFF. Here the CDR3 DNA reads TGCGCCAGCGGCGTGAGGGAAGCCCTTAACACCGGGGAGCTGTTTTTT.